This T cell receptor (beta chain) was identified in a study of human T cells and chemical hapten exposure. Study overall: Upper inner arm skin measuring 2 cm by 2 cm received 2% DPC for sensitization.

Time point: patch test 2, 6 weeks after DPC sensitization. Treatment noted: therapeutic diphenylcyclopropenone sensitization with weekly scalp DPC. This clonotype was found many times. Each CDR3 protein gets one entry after TCRdb re-called the RACE reads with MiXCR. The table lists tens of thousands of distinct CDR3 sequences, 11% of them singletons. The ends lost 4 bases at V and 0 bases at J; junction bases unmatched: 4. In germline, CDR1 is MNHNS, CDR2 SASEGT. There are 15 residues in the CDR3. The TCR comes from a man in his forties or fifties with alopecia areata. Some clones in this sample may be carry-over from other donors' samples. The sample consisted of whole blood, taken in connection with sensitization to the hapten diphenylcyclopropenone (DPC). This chain uses TRBV6-1 with TRBJ2-3; TRBD2 aligns across 7 bases. CDR3 loop: CASSASGASTDTQYF. The CDR3 coding sequence is TGTGCCAGCAGTGCTAGCGGAGCTAGCACAGATACGCAGTATTTT.